The present entry profiles one T cell receptor (beta chain) with its context. The CDR3 is 17 residues long. After removal of 5 bases from V and 5 bases from J, the junction contained 15 bases not matched to a gene. These data are taken from a study of T-cell reconstitution after alpha-beta-depleted transplantation in children. Preparation of the TCRbeta library used unique molecular identifiers. TCRdb analysed the PCR reads with MiXCR anew, one entry per CDR3 protein. This table has hundreds of thousands of distinct CDR3 sequences, around a tenth appearing once. The material sequenced was peripheral blood, taken 180 days after TCRalphabeta/CD19-depleted stem cell transplant. This chain links TRBV12-3 or TRBV12-4 with TRBJ1-3; TRBD1 matches 7 bases. The origin of this receptor is a male patient aged 2 to 9 who had a stem cell transplant for chronic granulomatous disease, so the T cells may come from the graft donor. The CDR3 coding sequence is TGTGCCAGCAGTAAATATGGCGCAACAGGGGCCCGAAACACCATATATTTT. Translation gives CASSKYGATGARNTIYF.